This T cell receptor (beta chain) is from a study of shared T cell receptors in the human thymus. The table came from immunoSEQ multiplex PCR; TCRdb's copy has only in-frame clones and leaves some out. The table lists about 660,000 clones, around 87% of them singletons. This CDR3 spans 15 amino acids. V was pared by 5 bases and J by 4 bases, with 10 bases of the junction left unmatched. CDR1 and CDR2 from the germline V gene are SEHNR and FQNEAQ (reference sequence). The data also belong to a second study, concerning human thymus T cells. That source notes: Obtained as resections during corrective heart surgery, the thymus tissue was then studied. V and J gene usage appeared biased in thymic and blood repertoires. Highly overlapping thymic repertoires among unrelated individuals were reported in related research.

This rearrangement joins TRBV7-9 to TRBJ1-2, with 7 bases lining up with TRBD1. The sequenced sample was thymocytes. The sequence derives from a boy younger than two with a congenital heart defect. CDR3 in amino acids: CASSLGPDRLYGYTF. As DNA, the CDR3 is TGTGCCAGCAGCCTAGGCCCGGACAGGCTCTATGGCTACACCTTC.